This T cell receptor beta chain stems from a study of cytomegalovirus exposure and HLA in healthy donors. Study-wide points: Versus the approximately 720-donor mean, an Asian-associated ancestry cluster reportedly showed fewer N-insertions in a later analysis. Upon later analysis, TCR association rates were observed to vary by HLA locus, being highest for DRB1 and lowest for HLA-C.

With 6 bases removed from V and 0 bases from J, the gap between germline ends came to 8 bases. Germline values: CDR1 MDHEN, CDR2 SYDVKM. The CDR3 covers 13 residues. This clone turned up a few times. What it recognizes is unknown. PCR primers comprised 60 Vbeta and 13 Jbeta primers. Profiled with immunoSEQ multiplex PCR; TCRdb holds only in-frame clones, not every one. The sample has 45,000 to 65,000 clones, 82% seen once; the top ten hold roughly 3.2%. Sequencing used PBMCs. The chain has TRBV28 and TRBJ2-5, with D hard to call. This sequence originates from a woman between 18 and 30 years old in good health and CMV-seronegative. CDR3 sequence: CASSPYNQETQYF. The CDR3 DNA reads TGTGCCAGCAGCCCGTACAACCAAGAGACCCAGTACTTC.